This T cell receptor (beta chain) was sequenced in a study of metastatic and nonmetastatic thyroid tumors. TCRdb re-analyzed the PCR reads through MiXCR. Of around 70,000 clones listed, 15% to 20% are singletons. This clone was seen many times. The V segment lost 6 bases and the J segment 5 bases; nucleotides outside the gene matches: 6. The CDR3 runs to 13 residues. Ahead of thyroid surgery, no patient had received treatment of any kind. The clonotype comes from a female donor with papillary thyroid cancer or a benign thyroid nodule (not recorded which). Some clones in this sample may be carry-over from other donors' samples. The material sequenced was blood. The rearrangement joins TRBV12-3 or TRBV12-4 to TRBJ2-5; TRBD2 matches at 7 bases. The DNA for the CDR3 is TGTGCCAGCAGACCAGCGGGAACGGAGACCCAGTACTTC. Protein product: CASRPAGTETQYF.